This entry lists 32 T cell receptor beta chains sequenced from one sample in a study of blood T cell repertoires in COVID-19. Data came from immunoSEQ multiplex PCR; TCRdb stores just in-frame clones and leaves some out. The data show about 100,000 clones, 90% to 95% seen once. The sample consisted of peripheral blood. Receptor source: a man in his forties or fifties with active COVID-19.

V usage is TRBV6-1 and J usage is TRBJ1-5, with TRBD1 matching 7 bases. Trimming took 4 bases from V and 0 from J; bases not matched to a gene: 9. The V gene's germline CDR1 is MNHNS and CDR2 SASEGT. This CDR3 has 17 residues. The CDR3, as DNA: TGTGCCAGCAGTGTTTCGGGACAGACTAATAGCAATCAGCCCCAGCATTTT. Residues: CASSVSGQTNSNQPQHF.

This chain uses TRBV6-5 with TRBJ2-1, with D perhaps TRBD1 (6 bases). The CDR3 runs 15 residues. V was pared by 4 bases and J by 4 bases, with 14 bases between. Germline values: CDR1 MNHEY, CDR2 SVGAGI. The CDR3 reads CASSFRSQGYNEQFF. CDR3 sequence (DNA): TGTGCCAGCAGTTTCCGAAGTCAGGGGTACAATGAGCAGTTCTTC.

This chain connects TRBV14 to TRBJ2-1, with TRBD1 matching 8 bases. CDR3 length equals 15 residues. Looked up from germline, CDR1 is SGHDN and CDR2 is FVKESK. J lost 8 bases, V lost 0 bases, and 6 bases had no gene match. The chain's CDR3 is CASSQETGGRDEQFF. The CDR3 bases are TGTGCCAGCAGCCAAGAAACAGGGGGACGGGATGAGCAGTTCTTC.

The rearrangement joins TRBV3-1 (or the pseudogene TRBV3-2) to TRBJ1-1; TRBD1 agrees at 8 bases. The J segment lost 1 base and the V segment lost 2 bases, leaving 6 bases of the junction unmatched. This CDR3 has 16 residues. CDR1 and CDR2 (germline): LGHDT, YNNKEL (reference sequence). Written as DNA, the CDR3 is TGTGCCAGCAGCCAAATCTTCGGACAGGGGAACACTGAAGCTTTCTTT. It is translated as CASSQIFGQGNTEAFF.

This chain links TRBV5-5 with TRBJ1-2; weak D call: TRBD1 (5 bases). V dropped 0 bases and J dropped 7 bases, with 10 bases sitting between them. The CDR3 has 13 amino acids. Germline values: CDR1 SGHKS, CDR2 YYEKEE (reference sequence). The CDR3 bases are TGTGCCAGCAGCTTGGTGCAGGGTGGTGGCTACACCTTC. Translated, it gives CASSLVQGGGYTF.

The rearrangement joins TRBV19 to TRBJ2-1; 11 bases line up with TRBD2. The V segment lost 7 bases and the J segment 5 bases; nucleotides outside the gene matches: 28. Looked up from germline, CDR1 is LNHDA and CDR2 is SQIVND (reference sequence). The CDR3 has 22 amino acids. CDR3 protein: CASKLVSGFPGLAVKVHNEQFF. The CDR3 DNA sequence: TGTGCCAGTAAGTTAGTCAGCGGGTTTCCGGGACTAGCGGTAAAGGTCCACAATGAGCAGTTCTTC.

V and J are TRBV18 and TRBJ1-4, with TRBD1 matching 8 bases. The CDR3 consists of 16 residues. Germline V lookup: CDR1 KGHSH, CDR2 LQKENI. Trimming took 2 bases from V and 14 from J; bases not matched to a gene: 16. In nucleotides, the CDR3 is TGTGCCAGCTCACCATCCGGACAGGGAGGATTGGATGGGCTGTTTTTT. It is translated as CASSPSGQGGLDGLFF.

The chain couples TRBV18 to TRBJ2-7, with a weak D call TRBD1 (5 bases). Trimming pared 4 bases from V and 1 base from J, leaving 14 bases between. Germline V gene lookup returns CDR1 KGHSH and CDR2 LQKENI. The CDR3 is made up of 15 amino acids. The CDR3 is CASSLSQGPSYEQYV. CDR3 in DNA: TGTGCCAGCTCACTAAGCCAGGGCCCATCCTACGAGCAGTACGTC.

This clone turned up a few times. This chain links TRBV24-1 with TRBJ1-5; TRBD1 aligns across 11 bases. Trimming at V came to 4 bases and at J to 4 bases, leaving 5 bases not matched to a gene. The CDR3 is made up of 16 amino acids. CDR1 KGHDR and CDR2 SFDVKD come from the germline V gene. In DNA, the CDR3 is TGTGCCACCAGTGACGGGACAGGGGGTAGTAATCAGCCCCAGCATTTT. Residues: CATSDGTGGSNQPQHF.

The CDR3 sequence: CASSFRRNTEAFF. For the CDR3, the DNA is TGTGCCAGCAGCTTTCGGAGGAACACTGAAGCTTTCTTT. This sequence joins TRBV3-1 (or the pseudogene TRBV3-2) and TRBJ1-1; no firm D call. The germline gives CDR1 LGHDT, CDR2 YNNKEL (reference sequence). Trimming cost V 5 bases and J 1 base, with 8 bases left between them. The CDR3 is 13 residues long.

The gene calls are TRBV30 and TRBJ1-4; 9 bases fit TRBD1. The CDR3 sequence is 16 residues long. The germline gives CDR1 GTSNPN, CDR2 SVGIG (reference sequence). The ends lost 3 bases at V and 7 bases at J; junction bases unmatched: 12. CDR3 loop: CAWSDRQGGWGEKLFF. The DNA of the CDR3 is TGTGCCTGGAGCGACCGACAGGGGGGTTGGGGTGAAAAACTGTTTTTT.

The chain recombines TRBV5-4 with TRBJ2-1; 10 bases are shared with TRBD2. The CDR3 sequence is 16 residues long. The germline gives CDR1 SGHNT, CDR2 YYREEE (reference sequence). The V gene end was trimmed by 1 base and the J gene end by 2 bases; junction bases not matched to a gene: 3. The CDR3 coding sequence is TGTGCCAGCAGCTTGAGAGCGGGAGGGGCCTACAATGAGCAGTTCTTC. Translation: CASSLRAGGAYNEQFF.

The V gene is TRBV24-1, the J gene TRBJ1-5, with 9 bases identical to TRBD1. CDR1 and CDR2 from the germline V gene are KGHDR and SFDVKD. The CDR3 has 15 amino acids. The trim removed 5 bases at V and 7 bases at J, leaving 8 bases unmatched. The DNA of the CDR3 is TGTGCCACCAGTGCTCCGGGACAGGGACAACAGCCCCAGCATTTT. Amino acids: CATSAPGQGQQPQHF.

The chain couples TRBV9 to TRBJ1-4; a weak D match, TRBD1 (6 bases). Trimming removed 2 bases from V and 3 bases from J, with 11 bases in between. The germline CDR1 and CDR2 sequences are SGDLS and YYNGEE. The CDR3 sequence is 15 residues long. CDR3 region: CASSVRGWANEKLFF. Written as DNA, the CDR3 is TGTGCCAGCAGCGTCAGGGGTTGGGCTAATGAAAAACTGTTTTTT.

CDR3 nucleotides: TGTGCCAGCAGGACCGGGGAGGGAGGGGCCAACGTCCTGACTTTC. The encoded protein is CASRTGEGGANVLTF. The chain is built from TRBV6-6 and TRBJ2-6, with TRBD2 identical over 7 bases. Germline-derived CDR1 and CDR2 are MNHNY and SVGAGI (reference sequence). The CDR3 totals 15 residues. The V gene end was trimmed by 6 bases and the J gene end by 4 bases; junction bases not matched to a gene: 6.

This sequence joins TRBV11-2 and TRBJ2-1, with a possible D match to TRBD1 (5 bases). The CDR3 covers 12 residues. Deletions cut 5 bases from V and 6 bases from J, with 8 bases between. CDR1 SGHAT and CDR2 FQNNGV come from the germline V gene. CDR3 amino acids: CASSRTGNEQFF. CDR3 coding DNA: TGTGCCAGCAGCCGTACAGGCAATGAGCAGTTCTTC.

This chain uses TRBV7-6 with TRBJ1-1, with 7 bases matching TRBD1. This CDR3 has 15 amino acids. Per germline, CDR1 SGHVS and CDR2 FNYEAQ. With V trimmed by 5 bases and J by 5 bases, 11 bases remained unmatched. The CDR3 region has the DNA TGTGCCAGCAGCCGCCGACAGGGCGGTTCAACTGAAGCTTTCTTT. It yields the protein CASSRRQGGSTEAFF.

This chain uses TRBV6-6 with TRBJ2-7, with 9 bases aligning to TRBD1. The germline gives CDR1 MNHNY, CDR2 SVGAGI (reference sequence). The CDR3 consists of 13 residues. V was pared by 5 bases and J by 13 bases, with 12 bases of the junction left unmatched. The CDR3: CASSTPGQGSYYV. Written as DNA, the CDR3 is TGTGCCAGCAGTACTCCGGGACAGGGATCCTATTACGTC.

The chain carries TRBV25-1 and TRBJ2-1; TRBD2 aligns across 9 bases. The CDR3 totals 15 residues. From germline, CDR1 is MGHDK and CDR2 SYGVNS. Losses at the gene ends were 7 bases for V and 5 bases for J; bases not matched to a gene: 9. Here the CDR3 reads CASNRAGGPNNEQFF. CDR3 sequence (DNA): TGTGCCAGCAACCGAGCGGGAGGCCCGAACAATGAGCAGTTCTTC. Full variable domain (rest looked up from reference TRBV25-1 and TRBJ2-1): EADIYQTPRYLVIGTGKKITLECSQTMGHDKMYWYQQDPGMELHLIHYSYGVNSTEKGDLSSESTVSRIRTEHFPLTLESARPSHTSQYLCASNRAGGPNNEQFFGPGTRLTVL.

This clone was recorded a few times. The chain couples TRBV5-1 to TRBJ2-3; 9 nucleotides line up with TRBD1. Looked up from germline, CDR1 is SGHRS and CDR2 is YFSETQ. Germline trimming cut 4 bases from V and 1 base from J; bases unmatched to any gene: 7. This CDR3 is 16 amino acids long. Here the CDR3 reads CASSQQGALGTDTQYF. The CDR3 DNA reads TGCGCCAGCAGCCAACAGGGGGCATTGGGCACAGATACGCAGTATTTT.

The sample holds one count of this clone. The chain couples TRBV2 to TRBJ1-1; D unclear. Trimming took off 3 bases at V and 4 bases at J, with 6 bases between the two ends. The CDR3 sequence is 12 residues long. The V gene's germline CDR1 is SNHLY and CDR2 FYNNEI. The chain's CDR3 is CASSDIGTEAFF. CDR3 in DNA: TGTGCCAGCAGTGACATCGGCACTGAAGCTTTCTTT. The full variable domain, its missing parts supplied by reference TRBV2 and TRBJ1-1, is EPEVTQTPSHQVTQMGQEVILRCVPISNHLYFYWYRQILGQKVEFLVSFYNNEISEKSEIFDDQFSVERPDGSNFTLKIRSTKLEDSAMYFCASSDIGTEAFFGQGTRLTVV.

This clone was detected only a few times. The chain links TRBV27 to TRBJ1-2, with D hard to call. CDR1 is MNHEY and CDR2 is SMNVEV in the germline V gene (reference sequence). V shed 5 bases and J shed 4 bases, with 5 bases lying between them. CDR3 length equals 11 residues. The CDR3 protein is CASSPGYGYTF. CDR3 DNA: TGTGCCAGCAGTCCAGGCTATGGCTACACCTTC.

V usage is TRBV7-6 and J usage is TRBJ2-1, with 11 bases that match TRBD2. Germline CDR1 SGHVS, CDR2 FNYEAQ. V was clipped by 1 base and J by 8 bases; unmatched bases: 16. The CDR3 covers 19 residues. The CDR3 coding sequence is TGTGCCAGCAGCTTAGTATCTAGGCTAGCGGGGGGCCGTACCTATGAGCAGTTCTTC. Translation: CASSLVSRLAGGRTYEQFF.

The chain has TRBV19 and TRBJ1-3, with 10 bases identical to TRBD1. After removal of 3 bases from V and 0 bases from J, the junction contained 14 bases not matched to a gene. There are 20 residues in the CDR3. CDR1 is LNHDA, CDR2 SQIVND, per germline (reference sequence). CDR3 sequence reads: CASSIPLRGQGFCSGNTIYF. For the CDR3, the DNA is TGTGCCAGTAGTATCCCCCTAAGGGGACAGGGGTTTTGCTCTGGAAACACCATATATTTT. The entire variable domain, with the rest obtained from reference TRBV19 and TRBJ1-3, is as follows: DGGITQSPKYLFRKEGQNVTLSCEQNLNHDAMYWYRQDPGQGLRLIYYSQIVNDFQKGDIAEGYSVSREKKESFPLTVTSAQKNPTAFYLCASSIPLRGQGFCSGNTIYFGEGSWLTVV.

The chain links TRBV10-2 to TRBJ1-1; the D gene is possibly TRBD1 (5 bases). The V gene lost 6 bases and the J gene lost 4 bases, with 9 bases spanning the gap. CDR1 WSHSY and CDR2 SAAADI come from the germline V gene. There are 12 residues in the CDR3. This CDR3 is CASSRGGTEAFF. The DNA for the CDR3 is TGCGCCAGCAGCCGGGGGGGCACTGAAGCTTTCTTT.

The rearrangement uses TRBV18 and TRBJ2-2; possibly TRBD1 for D (5 bases). Looked up from germline, CDR1 is KGHSH and CDR2 is LQKENI. V shed 5 bases and J shed 8 bases, with 18 bases lying between them. The CDR3 totals 15 residues. The CDR3 region has the DNA TGTGCCAGCTCATACGAACAGGCGCGTACGGGGGAGCTGTTTTTT. Translated: CASSYEQARTGELFF.

This chain uses TRBV18 with TRBJ2-1; 8 bases are shared with TRBD1. V gave up 2 bases and J gave up 5 bases; unmatched junction bases: 11. CDR1 is KGHSH and CDR2 is LQKENI in the germline V gene. The CDR3 runs 17 residues. The DNA for the CDR3 is TGTGCCAGCTCACCATTTTCGGACAGGGAATTGGACAATGAGCAGTTCTTC. It yields the protein CASSPFSDRELDNEQFF.

This CDR3 reads CASSEGLAGGPRYF. The CDR3 DNA sequence: TGTGCCAGCAGTGAGGGACTAGCGGGAGGGCCCCGGTACTTC. This rearrangement joins TRBV2 to TRBJ2-5; 16 bases are a match to TRBD2. V shed 3 bases, J shed 13 bases, and the junction held 5 bases outside the gene matches. Germline V gene lookup returns CDR1 SNHLY and CDR2 FYNNEI. The CDR3 consists of 14 residues.

The V call is TRBV25-1, the J call TRBJ2-4, with a possible D match to TRBD2 (6 bases). CDR3 length equals 16 residues. Germline V gives CDR1 MGHDK, CDR2 SYGVNS. Trimming took 2 bases from V and 0 from J, leaving 11 bases between them. The CDR3 DNA reads TGTGCCAGCAGTGAACTTGCGGGACCAGCCAAAAACATTCAGTACTTC. It specifies CASSELAGPAKNIQYF.

The DNA of the CDR3 is TGTGCCAGCAGCAACGATGGGACAGGGGGACTAGCGGGTCCACCGCCAGATACGCAGTATTTT. Its translation: CASSNDGTGGLAGPPPDTQYF. This chain joins TRBV21-1 and TRBJ2-3; TRBD2, the table's D call, lacks a check against the DNA. TRBV21-1 is an annotated pseudogene. The CDR3 is 21 amino acids.

The chain recombines TRBV7-8 with TRBJ2-1; D may be TRBD2 (5 bases). The CDR3 extends over 15 amino acids. V was pared by 1 base and J by 2 bases, with 9 bases between. Germline-derived CDR1 and CDR2 are SGHVS and FQNEAQ. The CDR3 loop reads CASSLDNGAYNEQFF. The CDR3 coding sequence is TGTGCCAGCAGCTTAGATAACGGGGCCTACAATGAGCAGTTCTTC. Together with reference TRBV7-8 and TRBJ2-1, the CDR3 gives the full variable domain: GAGVSQSPRYKVAKRGQDVALRCDPISGHVSLFWYQQALGQGPEFLTYFQNEAQLDKSGLPSDRFFAERPEGSVSTLKIQRTQQEDSAVYLCASSLDNGAYNEQFFGPGTRLTVL.

In this sample, this clone turned up once. The chain uses TRBV5-1 and TRBJ2-3; 10 nucleotides match TRBD2. J gave up 4 bases and V 0 bases, and 8 bases lay outside the gene matches. The CDR3 is made up of 17 amino acids. Germline loops: CDR1 SGHRS, CDR2 YFSETQ. CDR3 amino acids: CASSLVVLAGAADTQYF. The DNA of the CDR3 is TGCGCCAGCAGCTTGGTAGTTCTAGCGGGAGCCGCAGATACGCAGTATTTT.